The 26 T cell receptor beta chains below all came from one sample that was sequenced in a study of T cell repertoires in cytomegalovirus infection. Their antigens remain unidentified. One entry per CDR3 protein, called by TCRdb with MiXCR from the reads. Of some 700,000 distinct CDR3 sequences listed, around 32% are singletons. The sequences come from cultured PBMCs, collected from culture after CMV antigen stimulation. The receptor set was obtained from a human donor in good health (CMV status not recorded). Some clones in this sample may be carry-over from other donors' samples.

This CDR3 reads CASSELGGNYNEQFF. The CDR3 bases are TGTGCCAGCAGTGAATTAGGGGGCAACTACAATGAGCAGTTCTTC. V and J are TRBV2 and TRBJ2-1; 7 bases agree with TRBD1. The CDR3 sequence is 15 residues long. With V trimmed by 2 bases and J by 3 bases, 4 bases remained unmatched. The germline V gene has CDR1 SNHLY and CDR2 FYNNEI. The whole variable domain, remainder taken from reference TRBV2 and TRBJ2-1, is EPEVTQTPSHQVTQMGQEVILRCVPISNHLYFYWYRQILGQKVEFLVSFYNNEISEKSEIFDDQFSVERPDGSNFTLKIRSTKLEDSAMYFCASSELGGNYNEQFFGPGTRLTVL.

The chain recombines TRBV6-5 with TRBJ2-1; 13 bases map to TRBD2. J was trimmed by 9 bases and V by 6 bases; bases with no gene match: 5. The CDR3 consists of 14 residues. Germline V gene sequence: CDR1 MNHEY, CDR2 SVGAGI. CDR3 nucleotides: TGTGCCAGCAGGAAAACTAGCGGGAGGGGTGAGCAGTTCTTC. As protein: CASRKTSGRGEQFF.

This clonotype was seen only once. The chain joins TRBV4-1 to TRBJ2-7, with D uncertain. The germline V gene encodes CDR1 MGHRA and CDR2 YSYEKL. The germline V and J ends were trimmed by 2 bases and 3 bases, with 8 bases remaining between them. CDR3 size: 13 residues. Here the CDR3 reads CASSQWQNYEQYF. CDR3 nucleotide sequence: TGCGCCAGCAGCCAATGGCAGAACTACGAGCAGTACTTC.

This clonotype was detected once. The chain recombines TRBV27 with TRBJ1-1; D may be TRBD1 (5 bases). This CDR3 is 17 amino acids long. V was cut by 1 base and J by 0 bases, with 15 bases left in between. Germline CDR1 is MNHEY and CDR2 is SMNVEV (reference sequence). Here the CDR3 DNA reads TGTGCCAGCAGTTTATACCGCCAGGGCTCCCTGAACACTGAAGCTTTCTTT. It translates to CASSLYRQGSLNTEAFF.

There are many counts of this clonotype. This sequence joins TRBV7-2 and TRBJ2-1, with D uncertain. With 1 base removed from V and 0 bases from J, the gap between germline ends came to 16 bases. This CDR3 is 18 amino acids long. The germline CDR1 and CDR2 sequences are SGHTA and FQGNSA. CDR3 sequence reads: CASSLGAALTFSYNEQFF. CDR3 sequence (DNA): TGTGCCAGCAGCTTAGGGGCTGCGTTGACGTTCTCCTACAATGAGCAGTTCTTC. The full variable domain, completed using reference TRBV7-2 and TRBJ2-1, is GAGVSQSPSNKVTEKGKDVELRCDPISGHTALYWYRQSLGQGLEFLIYFQGNSAPDKSGLPSDRFSAERTGGSVSTLTIQRTQQEDSAVYLCASSLGAALTFSYNEQFFGPGTRLTVL.

The rearrangement uses TRBV6-6 and TRBJ2-1, with D possibly being TRBD1 (5 bases). The germline V and J ends were trimmed by 2 bases and 13 bases, with 9 bases remaining between them. The CDR3 is made up of 11 amino acids. CDR1 and CDR2 from the germline V gene are MNHNY and SVGAGI (reference sequence). The CDR3 loop reads CASSYVGLQFF. The CDR3 nucleotides read TGTGCCAGCAGTTACGTGGGGCTACAGTTCTTC.

On this clonotype: The junction and the germline gene differ at one end; a read error may be behind it. The chain is built from TRBV19 and TRBJ2-1, with TRBD1 matching 7 bases. The germline V gene encodes CDR1 LNHDA and CDR2 SQIVND (reference sequence). The length of the CDR3 is 12 residues. The CDR3 sequence: CASSIVGAGQVF. The CDR3 DNA follows: TGTGCCAGTAGTATAGTAGGAGCAGGACAGGTCTTC.

For this clonotype: The CDR3 end shows no conserved phenylalanine or tryptophan, and so a read error is likely. The chain employs TRBV24-1 and TRBJ2-3, with a tentative D call TRBD1 (5 bases). V lost 4 bases to trimming and J lost 2 bases, with 6 bases between them. Germline V gene lookup returns CDR1 KGHDR and CDR2 SFDVKD. The CDR3 consists of 13 residues. The CDR3 here is CATSETDTDTQYL. The CDR3 DNA reads as TGTGCCACCAGTGAGACAGACACAGATACGCAGTATTTA.

Many counts were recorded for this clonotype. The CDR3 DNA is TGTGCTAGTGGTTTGGGGTACAATGAGCAGTTCTTC. Amino acids: CASGLGYNEQFF. V usage is TRBV12-5 and J usage is TRBJ2-1; D is uncertain. Germline CDR1 LGHNT, CDR2 FRNRAP. Trimming cost V 1 base and J 4 bases, with 2 bases left between them. CDR3 length equals 12 residues.

A few counts support this clonotype. The chain is built from TRBV7-2 and TRBJ2-3; D is uncertain. Germline V gene data show CDR1 as SGHTA and CDR2 as FQGNSA. The CDR3 consists of 14 residues. The germline V and J ends were trimmed by 5 bases and 3 bases, with 12 bases remaining between them. The CDR3 spells CASSPRIRTDTQYF. The CDR3 DNA sequence: TGTGCCAGCAGCCCCCGGATTCGGACAGATACGCAGTATTTT.

This clonotype came up many times. The chain employs TRBV7-2 and TRBJ2-3; 7 bases fit TRBD1. J lost 6 bases, V lost 7 bases, and 10 bases had no gene match. The germline V gene encodes CDR1 SGHTA and CDR2 FQGNSA. The CDR3 runs 14 residues. CDR3 sequence: CASNRQGVFDTQYF. CDR3 DNA sequence: TGTGCCAGCAACCGACAGGGAGTTTTTGATACGCAGTATTTT. The full variable domain, its missing parts supplied by reference TRBV7-2 and TRBJ2-3, is GAGVSQSPSNKVTEKGKDVELRCDPISGHTALYWYRQSLGQGLEFLIYFQGNSAPDKSGLPSDRFSAERTGGSVSTLTIQRTQQEDSAVYLCASNRQGVFDTQYFGPGTRLTVL.

V is TRBV4-1 and J is TRBJ1-5; D is possibly TRBD1 (6 bases). CDR1 is MGHRA and CDR2 is YSYEKL in the germline V gene. V lost 0 bases and J lost 9, with 15 bases in between. The CDR3 sequence is 15 residues long. CDR3 coding DNA: TGCGCCAGCAGCCAAGAATCCTCCGGAGGGGGGCCCCAGCATTTT. Protein: CASSQESSGGGPQHF.

The chain employs TRBV11-2 and TRBJ2-1, with 8 bases identical to TRBD2. V was pared by 3 bases and J by 8 bases, with 6 bases of the junction left unmatched. Germline V gives CDR1 SGHAT, CDR2 FQNNGV. The CDR3 extends over 14 amino acids. The CDR3 region is CASSFGGGRDEQFF. The CDR3, as DNA: TGTGCCAGCAGCTTCGGCGGGGGGAGAGATGAGCAGTTCTTC.

Turning to this clonotype: The junction shows a germline mismatch at one end, possibly a read error. This chain connects TRBV20-1 to TRBJ2-2; 9 bases are shared with TRBD1. Germline V gene sequence: CDR1 DFQATT, CDR2 SNEGSKA (reference sequence). This CDR3 has 17 residues. The CDR3 sequence is CSAREDRGDLNTGELFF. The CDR3 nucleotides are TGCAGTGCTAGAGAGGACAGGGGCGATCTTAACACCGGGGAGCTGTTTTTC.

This clonotype was seen a few times. The chain employs TRBV12-5 and TRBJ1-5; a possible D gene is TRBD1 (5 bases). The germline CDR1 and CDR2 sequences are LGHNT and FRNRAP. With 4 bases removed from V and 1 base from J, the gap between germline ends came to 11 bases. The CDR3 runs to 15 residues. CDR3 nucleotides: TGTGCTAGTGGTTCCAACCGGGACAGCAATCAGCCCCAGCATTTT. This encodes CASGSNRDSNQPQHF. The whole variable domain, remainder taken from reference TRBV12-5 and TRBJ1-5, is DARVTQTPRHKVTEMGQEVTMRCQPILGHNTVFWYRQTMMQGLELLAYFRNRAPLDDSGMPKDRFSAEMPDATLATLKIQPSEPRDSAVYFCASGSNRDSNQPQHFGDGTRLSIL.

V and J are TRBV28 and TRBJ1-3, with D tentatively TRBD1 (6 bases). This CDR3 is 14 amino acids long. Per germline, CDR1 MDHEN and CDR2 SYDVKM. V was trimmed by 4 bases and J by 8 bases, leaving 15 bases between them. This CDR3 is CASSWTAGGDTIYF. CDR3 bases: TGTGCCAGCAGTTGGACAGCGGGGGGGGACACCATATATTTT. The complete variable domain, with remaining parts taken from reference TRBV28 and TRBJ1-3, reads DVKVTQSSRYLVKRTGEKVFLECVQDMDHENMFWYRQDPGLGLRLIYFSYDVKMKEKGDIPEGYSVSREKKERFSLILESASTNQTSMYLCASSWTAGGDTIYFGEGSWLTVV.

This clonotype was seen at least ten times. This rearrangement joins TRBV7-8 to TRBJ1-2; 7 nucleotides match TRBD1. Trimming took 5 bases from V and 4 from J; bases not matched to a gene: 7. The CDR3 spans 14 residues. Germline CDR1 SGHVS, CDR2 FQNEAQ. CDR3 sequence (DNA): TGTGCCAGCAGCCGAACCCGACAGGGCTATGGCTACACCTTC. Its translation is CASSRTRQGYGYTF.

The genes are TRBV11-2 and TRBJ2-3; TRBD2 is a possible D gene (6 bases). CDR3 length equals 15 residues. Germline CDR1 reads SGHAT; CDR2 reads FQNNGV. The ends were cut back, 0 bases at V and 6 bases at J, with 13 bases in the middle. The CDR3 sequence is CASSLDAGPHDTQYF. DNA of the CDR3: TGTGCCAGCAGCTTAGATGCGGGGCCCCATGATACGCAGTATTTT.

This clonotype was counted only a few times. The CDR3 DNA sequence: TGTGCCAGCAGCTTTCAGGCCAGTCCCAACCCTAATGAAAAACTGTTTTTT. As protein: CASSFQASPNPNEKLFF. The chain couples TRBV7-9 to TRBJ1-4; no firm D call. Deletions cut 3 bases from V and 3 bases from J, with 17 bases between. The CDR3 covers 17 residues. Germline CDR1 is SEHNR and CDR2 is FQNEAQ (reference sequence).

The rearrangement links TRBV7-9 to TRBJ2-1; D gene uncertain. V dropped 10 bases and J dropped 3 bases, with 13 bases sitting between them. This CDR3 is built from 13 residues. Germline lookup yields CDR1 SEHNR and CDR2 FQNEAQ (reference sequence). CDR3 residues: CANQRVGYNEQFF. CDR3 sequence (DNA): TGTGCCAACCAACGGGTAGGCTACAATGAGCAGTTCTTC.

The CDR3 DNA is TGTGCCAGCAGTGACGTGGATACAGATACGCAGTATTTT. This translates into CASSDVDTDTQYF. This sequence joins TRBV6-4 and TRBJ2-3; no reliable D call. Trimming took 2 bases from V and 3 from J, leaving 6 bases between them. The CDR3 is 13 residues long. The germline CDR1 and CDR2 sequences are MRHNA and SNTAGT.

The count of this clonotype is one. The rearrangement joins TRBV27 to TRBJ2-7, with 7 bases aligning to TRBD1. The CDR3 sequence is 15 residues long. Germline V lookup: CDR1 MNHEY, CDR2 SMNVEV (reference sequence). J was trimmed by 4 bases and V by 3 bases; bases with no gene match: 9. CDR3 sequence: CASSLPDRAPYEQYF. Written as DNA, the CDR3 is TGTGCCAGCAGTTTGCCCGACAGGGCACCTTACGAGCAGTACTTC.

This chain joins TRBV7-9 and TRBJ2-7, with D hard to call. CDR3 length: 12 residues. Per germline, CDR1 SEHNR and CDR2 FQNEAQ (reference sequence). V was shortened by 5 bases and J by 2 bases, with 7 bases between the two germline ends. In DNA, the CDR3 is TGTGCCAGCAGCACGGGTGCCTACGAGCAGTACTTC. Protein: CASSTGAYEQYF.

Only a few counts were recorded for this clonotype. V usage is TRBV7-2 and J usage is TRBJ2-2, with TRBD1 matching 7 bases. From germline, CDR1 is SGHTA and CDR2 FQGNSA. The CDR3 contains 15 residues. The trim removed 2 bases at V and 7 bases at J, leaving 7 bases unmatched. The CDR3 DNA sequence: TGTGCCAGCAGCTTAAAGACAGGGTTTGGCGGGGAGCTGTTTTTT. This encodes CASSLKTGFGGELFF.

V usage is TRBV6-5 and J usage is TRBJ1-6; no firm D call. Trimming removed 6 bases at V and 8 bases at J, with 14 bases between. CDR1 is MNHEY, CDR2 SVGAGI, per germline. The CDR3 has 14 amino acids. CDR3 in DNA: TGTGCCAGCAGCAGACTGGGAGCTGATTCACCCCTCCACTTT. This encodes CASSRLGADSPLHF.

This clonotype has only a few counts. The rearrangement links TRBV5-1 to TRBJ1-4; possibly TRBD1 for D (5 bases). V was cut by 4 bases and J by 8 bases, with 21 bases left in between. Germline V gene data show CDR1 as SGHRS and CDR2 as YFSETQ. The CDR3 is 16 residues long. Here the CDR3 reads CASSPSPRVAEEKLFF. CDR3 in DNA: TGCGCCAGCAGCCCTAGCCCCAGGGTGGCTGAAGAAAAACTGTTTTTT.